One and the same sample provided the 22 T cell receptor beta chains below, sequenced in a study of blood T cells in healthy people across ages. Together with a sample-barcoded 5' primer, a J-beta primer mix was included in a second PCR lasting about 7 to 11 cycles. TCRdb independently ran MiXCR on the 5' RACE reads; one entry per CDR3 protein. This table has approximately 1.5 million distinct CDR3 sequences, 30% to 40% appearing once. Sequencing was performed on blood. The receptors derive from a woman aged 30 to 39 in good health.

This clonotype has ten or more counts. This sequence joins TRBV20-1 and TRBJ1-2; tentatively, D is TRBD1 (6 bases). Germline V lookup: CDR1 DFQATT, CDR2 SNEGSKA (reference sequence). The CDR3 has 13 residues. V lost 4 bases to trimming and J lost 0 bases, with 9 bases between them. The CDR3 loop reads CSATTGSNYGYTF. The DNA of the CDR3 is TGCAGTGCTACAACAGGGTCTAACTATGGCTACACCTTC.

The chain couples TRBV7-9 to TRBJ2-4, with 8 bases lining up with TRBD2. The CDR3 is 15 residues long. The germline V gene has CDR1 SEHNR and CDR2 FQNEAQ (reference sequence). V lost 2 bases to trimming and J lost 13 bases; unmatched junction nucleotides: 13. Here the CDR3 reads CASSLPSGGPHEQYF. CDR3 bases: TGTGCCAGCAGCTTACCCTCGGGAGGGCCCCACGAACAGTACTTC.

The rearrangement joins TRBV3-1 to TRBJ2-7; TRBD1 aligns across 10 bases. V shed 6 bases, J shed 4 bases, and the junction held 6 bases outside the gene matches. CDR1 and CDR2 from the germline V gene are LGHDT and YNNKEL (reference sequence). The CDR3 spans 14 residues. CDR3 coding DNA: TGTGCCAGCAGTGGACAGGGGGTCCCTTACGAGCAGTACTTC. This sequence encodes CASSGQGVPYEQYF.

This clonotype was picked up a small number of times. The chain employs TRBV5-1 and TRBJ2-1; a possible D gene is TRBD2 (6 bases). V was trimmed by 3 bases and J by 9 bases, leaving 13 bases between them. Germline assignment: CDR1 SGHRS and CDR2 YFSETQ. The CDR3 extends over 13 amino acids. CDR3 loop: CASSSEGGSEQFF. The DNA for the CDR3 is TGCGCCAGCAGCTCGGAGGGAGGAAGTGAGCAGTTCTTC.

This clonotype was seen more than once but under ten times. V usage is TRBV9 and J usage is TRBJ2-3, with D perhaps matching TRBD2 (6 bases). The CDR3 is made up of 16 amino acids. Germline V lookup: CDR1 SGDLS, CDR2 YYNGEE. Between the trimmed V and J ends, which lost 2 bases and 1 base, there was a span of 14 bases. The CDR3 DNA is TGTGCCAGCAGCGTGGGACTTCGAGCGGGCACAGATACGCAGTATTTT. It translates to CASSVGLRAGTDTQYF.

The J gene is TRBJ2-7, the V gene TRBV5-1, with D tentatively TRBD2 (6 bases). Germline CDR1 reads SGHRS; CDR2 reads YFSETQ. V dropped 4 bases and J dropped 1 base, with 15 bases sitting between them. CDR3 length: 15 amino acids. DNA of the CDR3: TGCGCCAGCAGCCCCGGGAGAGCCCATTCCTACGAGCAGTACTTC. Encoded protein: CASSPGRAHSYEQYF.

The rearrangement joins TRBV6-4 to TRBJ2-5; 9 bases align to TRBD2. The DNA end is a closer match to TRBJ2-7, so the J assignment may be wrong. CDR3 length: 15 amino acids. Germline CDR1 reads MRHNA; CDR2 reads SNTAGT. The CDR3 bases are TGTGCCAGCACGACTAGCGGTCTATCCTCCTACGAGCAGTACTTC. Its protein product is CASTTSGLSSYEQYF.

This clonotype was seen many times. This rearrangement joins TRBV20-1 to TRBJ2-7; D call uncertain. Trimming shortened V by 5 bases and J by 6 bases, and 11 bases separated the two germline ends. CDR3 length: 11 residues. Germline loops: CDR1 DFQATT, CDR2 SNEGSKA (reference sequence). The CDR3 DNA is TGCAGTGCTGCCGACTGGAGCGAGCAGTACTTC. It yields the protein CSAADWSEQYF.

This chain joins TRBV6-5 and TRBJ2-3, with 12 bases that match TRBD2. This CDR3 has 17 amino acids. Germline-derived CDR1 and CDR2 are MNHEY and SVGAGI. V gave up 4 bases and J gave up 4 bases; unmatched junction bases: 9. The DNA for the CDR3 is TGTGCCAGCAGTTCGCCGAGACTAGCGGGAGTTTCAGATACGCAGTATTTT. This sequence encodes CASSSPRLAGVSDTQYF.

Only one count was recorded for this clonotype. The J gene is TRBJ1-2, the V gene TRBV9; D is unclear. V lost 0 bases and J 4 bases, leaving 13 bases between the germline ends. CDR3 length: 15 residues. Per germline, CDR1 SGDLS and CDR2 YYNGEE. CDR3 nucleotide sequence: TGTGCCAGCAGCGTAGATGGGTCCTTGCCCTATGGCTACACCTTC. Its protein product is CASSVDGSLPYGYTF.

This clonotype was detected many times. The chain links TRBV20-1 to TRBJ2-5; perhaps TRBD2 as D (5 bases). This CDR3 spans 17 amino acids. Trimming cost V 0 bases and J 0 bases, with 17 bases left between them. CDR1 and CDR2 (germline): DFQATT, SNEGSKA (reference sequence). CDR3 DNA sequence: TGCAGTGCTAGAGATAAGGAACGGGATCGGTACCAAGAGACCCAGTACTTC. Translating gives CSARDKERDRYQETQYF.

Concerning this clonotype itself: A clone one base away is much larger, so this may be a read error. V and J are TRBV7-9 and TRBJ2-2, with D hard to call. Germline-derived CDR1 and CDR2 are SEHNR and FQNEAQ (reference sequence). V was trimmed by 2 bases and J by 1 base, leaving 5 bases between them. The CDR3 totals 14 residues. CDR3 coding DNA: TGTGCCAGCAGCTTAAGCCAGAACACCGGGGAGCTGTTTTTT. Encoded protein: CASSLSQNTGELFF.

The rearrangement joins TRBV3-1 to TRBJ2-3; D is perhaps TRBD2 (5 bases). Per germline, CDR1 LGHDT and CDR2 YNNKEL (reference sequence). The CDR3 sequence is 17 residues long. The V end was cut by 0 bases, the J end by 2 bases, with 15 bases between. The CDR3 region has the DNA TGTGCCAGCAGCCAAGATGTCCAGCGGAGAAACACAGATACGCAGTATTTT. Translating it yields CASSQDVQRRNTDTQYF.

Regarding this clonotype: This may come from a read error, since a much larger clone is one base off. The CDR3 region has the DNA TGCAGCGGTGACAGGGGGCTATTCTACGAGCAGTACTTC. This translates into CSGDRGLFYEQYF. The chain links TRBV29-1 to TRBJ2-7, with 10 positions matching TRBD1. CDR3 length: 13 residues. V dropped 7 bases and J dropped 3; count of bases not matched to a gene: 6. Germline CDR1 and CDR2: SQVTM and ANQGSEA.

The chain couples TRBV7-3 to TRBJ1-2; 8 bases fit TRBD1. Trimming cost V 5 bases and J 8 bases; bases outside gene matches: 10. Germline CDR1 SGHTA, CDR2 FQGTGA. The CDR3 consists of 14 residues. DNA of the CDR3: TGTGCCAGCAGCGCGACATCACAGGGGGTAGGCTACACCTTC. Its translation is CASSATSQGVGYTF. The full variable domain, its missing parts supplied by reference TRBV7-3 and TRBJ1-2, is GAGVSQTPSNKVTEKGKYVELRCDPISGHTALYWYRQSLGQGPEFLIYFQGTGAADDSGLPNDRFFAVRPEGSVSTLKIQRTERGDSAVYLCASSATSQGVGYTFGSGTRLTVV.

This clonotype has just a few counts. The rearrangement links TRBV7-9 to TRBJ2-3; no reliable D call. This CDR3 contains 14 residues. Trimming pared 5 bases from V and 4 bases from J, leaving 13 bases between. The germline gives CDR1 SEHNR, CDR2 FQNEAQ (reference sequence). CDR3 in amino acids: CASSRPIRADTQYF. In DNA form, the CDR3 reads TGTGCCAGCAGCAGACCTATTAGGGCAGATACGCAGTATTTT.

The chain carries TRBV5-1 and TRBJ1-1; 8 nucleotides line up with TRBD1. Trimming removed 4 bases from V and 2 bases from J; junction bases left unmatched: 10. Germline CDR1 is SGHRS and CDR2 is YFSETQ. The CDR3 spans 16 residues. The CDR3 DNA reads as TGCGCCAGCAGCCCAGGACAGGGCAAGGGAAACACTGAAGCTTTCTTT. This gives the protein CASSPGQGKGNTEAFF. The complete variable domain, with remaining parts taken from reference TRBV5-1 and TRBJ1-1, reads KAGVTQTPRYLIKTRGQQVTLSCSPISGHRSVSWYQQTPGQGLQFLFEYFSETQRNKGNFPGRFSGRQFSNSRSEMNVSTLELGDSALYLCASSPGQGKGNTEAFFGQGTRLTVV.

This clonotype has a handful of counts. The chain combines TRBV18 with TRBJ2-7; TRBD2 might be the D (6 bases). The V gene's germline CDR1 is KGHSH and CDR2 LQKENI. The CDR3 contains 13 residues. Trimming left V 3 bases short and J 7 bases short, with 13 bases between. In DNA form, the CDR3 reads TGTGCCAGCTCACCGAGGGACTTAGGGGAGCAGTACTTC. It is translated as CASSPRDLGEQYF.

DNA of the CDR3: TGTGCCAGCAGTTTGGAACAGCAGCAGCCCCAGCATTTT. Amino acid sequence: CASSLEQQQPQHF. The chain recombines TRBV12-3 or TRBV12-4 with TRBJ1-5, with unresolved D. Between the trimmed V and J ends, which lost 3 bases and 7 bases, there was a span of 10 bases. The CDR3 length is 13 residues.

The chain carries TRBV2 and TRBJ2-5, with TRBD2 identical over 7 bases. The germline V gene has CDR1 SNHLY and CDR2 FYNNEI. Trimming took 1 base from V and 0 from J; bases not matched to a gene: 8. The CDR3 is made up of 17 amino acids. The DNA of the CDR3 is TGTGCCAGCAGTGAAGAGGAAGCGGGGCCAAACCAAGAGACCCAGTACTTC. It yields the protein CASSEEEAGPNQETQYF. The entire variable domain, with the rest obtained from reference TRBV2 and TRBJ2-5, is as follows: EPEVTQTPSHQVTQMGQEVILRCVPISNHLYFYWYRQILGQKVEFLVSFYNNEISEKSEIFDDQFSVERPDGSNFTLKIRSTKLEDSAMYFCASSEEEAGPNQETQYFGPGTRLLVL.

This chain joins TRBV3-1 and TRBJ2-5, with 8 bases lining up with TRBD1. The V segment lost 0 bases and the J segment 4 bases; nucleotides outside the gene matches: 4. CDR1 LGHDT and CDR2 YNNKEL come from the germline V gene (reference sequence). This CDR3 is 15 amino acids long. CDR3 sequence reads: CASSQDGRGPETQYF. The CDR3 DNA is TGTGCCAGCAGCCAAGATGGCAGGGGGCCAGAGACCCAGTACTTC.

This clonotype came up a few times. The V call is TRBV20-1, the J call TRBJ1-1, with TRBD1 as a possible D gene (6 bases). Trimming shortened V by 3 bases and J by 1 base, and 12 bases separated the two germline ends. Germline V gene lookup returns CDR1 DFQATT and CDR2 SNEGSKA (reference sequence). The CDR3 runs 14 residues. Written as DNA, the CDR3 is TGCAGTGCTAGCTCGGGGGGACAGAACACTGAAGCTTTCTTT. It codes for CSASSGGQNTEAFF.